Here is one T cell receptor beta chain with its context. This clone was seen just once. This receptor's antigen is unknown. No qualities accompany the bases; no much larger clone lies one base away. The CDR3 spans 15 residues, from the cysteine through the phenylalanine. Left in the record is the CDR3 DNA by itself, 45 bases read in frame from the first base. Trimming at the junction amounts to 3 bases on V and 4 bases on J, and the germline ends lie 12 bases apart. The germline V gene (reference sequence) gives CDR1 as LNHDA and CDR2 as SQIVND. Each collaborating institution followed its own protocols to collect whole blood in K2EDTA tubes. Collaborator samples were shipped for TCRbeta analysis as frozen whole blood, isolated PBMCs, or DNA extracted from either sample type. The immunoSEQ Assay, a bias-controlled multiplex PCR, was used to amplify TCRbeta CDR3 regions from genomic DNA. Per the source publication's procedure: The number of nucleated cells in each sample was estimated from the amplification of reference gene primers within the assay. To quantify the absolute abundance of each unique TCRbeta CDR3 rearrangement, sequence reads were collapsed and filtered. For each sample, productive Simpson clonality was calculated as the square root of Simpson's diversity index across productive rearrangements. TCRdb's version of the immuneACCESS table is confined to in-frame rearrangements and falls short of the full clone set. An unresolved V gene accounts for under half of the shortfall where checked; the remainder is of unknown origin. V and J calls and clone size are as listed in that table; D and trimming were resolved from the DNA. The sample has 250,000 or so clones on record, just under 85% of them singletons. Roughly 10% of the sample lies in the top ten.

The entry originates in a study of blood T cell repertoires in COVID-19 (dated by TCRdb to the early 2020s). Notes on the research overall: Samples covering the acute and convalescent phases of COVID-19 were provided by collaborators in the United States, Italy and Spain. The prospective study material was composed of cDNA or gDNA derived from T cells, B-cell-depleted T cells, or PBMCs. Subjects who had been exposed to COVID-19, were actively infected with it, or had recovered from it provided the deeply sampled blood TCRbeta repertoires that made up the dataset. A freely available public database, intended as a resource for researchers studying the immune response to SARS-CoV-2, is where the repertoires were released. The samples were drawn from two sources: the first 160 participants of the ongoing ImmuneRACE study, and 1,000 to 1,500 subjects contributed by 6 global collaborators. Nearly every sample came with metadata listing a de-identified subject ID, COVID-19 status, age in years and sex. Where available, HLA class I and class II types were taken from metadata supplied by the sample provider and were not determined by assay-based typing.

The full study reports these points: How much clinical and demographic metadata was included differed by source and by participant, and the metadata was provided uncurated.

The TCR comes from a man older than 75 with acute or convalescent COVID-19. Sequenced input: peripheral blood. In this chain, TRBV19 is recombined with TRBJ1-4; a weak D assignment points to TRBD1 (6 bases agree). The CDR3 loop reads CASSMRGGINEKLFF. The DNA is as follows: TGTGCCAGTAGTATGAGAGGGGGAATTAATGAAAAACTGTTTTTT.